This passage covers 14 T cell receptor beta chains from one sample sequenced in a study of CD8 T cells in Susac syndrome. When the RNA was reverse transcribed, random hexamers were used with an input of roughly 0.5 to 1 ug. MiXCR, run by TCRdb on the immunoSEQ multiplex PCR reads, gives a single entry per CDR3 protein. The sample shows more than 65,000 distinct CDR3 sequences, 85% to 95% of them seen only once. Material: CD8+ T cells from PBMCs. All receptors derive from a human donor in good health.

This chain joins TRBV3-1 and TRBJ1-2, with D unresolved. The V end was cut by 1 base, the J end by 2 bases, with 8 bases between. Per germline, CDR1 LGHDT and CDR2 YNNKEL (reference sequence). CDR3 length: 14 amino acids. DNA of the CDR3: TGTGCCAGCAGCCAAGTCCAACCAAACTATGGCTACACCTTC. This translates into CASSQVQPNYGYTF. Together with reference TRBV3-1 and TRBJ1-2, the CDR3 gives the full variable domain: DTAVSQTPKYLVTQMGNDKSIKCEQNLGHDTMYWYKQDSKKFLKIMFSYNNKELIINETVPNRFSPKSPDKAHLNLHINSLELGDSAVYFCASSQVQPNYGYTFGSGTRLTVV.

The chain recombines TRBV14 with TRBJ2-3; tentative D call: TRBD1 (6 bases). The length of the CDR3 is 17 residues. From germline, CDR1 is SGHDN and CDR2 FVKESK. The germline V and J ends were trimmed by 4 bases and 1 base, with 18 bases remaining between them. CDR3 coding DNA: TGTGCCAGCAGCCGCCTACCCAGGGGTATGGGCACAGATACGCAGTATTTT. It codes for CASSRLPRGMGTDTQYF.

This rearrangement joins TRBV5-6 to TRBJ2-7; D unclear. Trimming pared 4 bases from V and 0 bases from J, leaving 11 bases between. The CDR3 covers 14 residues. Germline assignment: CDR1 SGHDT and CDR2 YYEEEE. The chain's CDR3 is CASSLPRVSYEQYF. In DNA, the CDR3 is TGTGCCAGCAGCCTCCCCCGGGTCTCCTACGAGCAGTACTTC.

The chain combines TRBV10-3 with TRBJ1-2, with D unresolved. Per the germline V gene, CDR1 is ENHRY and CDR2 is SYGVKD. V was trimmed by 2 bases and J by 4 bases, leaving 8 bases between them. The CDR3 consists of 13 residues. CDR3 bases: TGTGCCATCAGTGAGGCGTCATCCTATGGCTACACCTTC. Protein product: CAISEASSYGYTF.

The rearrangement links TRBV9 to TRBJ2-1; possibly TRBD2 for D (5 bases). Looked up from germline, CDR1 is SGDLS and CDR2 is YYNGEE. CDR3 length: 14 amino acids. Trimming stripped 5 bases from V and 7 bases from J, with 16 bases between. CDR3 sequence: CASRFSADSNEQFF. CDR3 coding DNA: TGTGCCAGCAGATTTAGCGCTGATTCAAATGAGCAGTTCTTC. Full variable domain (rest looked up from reference TRBV9 and TRBJ2-1): DSGVTQTPKHLITATGQRVTLRCSPRSGDLSVYWYQQSLDQGLQFLIQYYNGEERAKGNILERFSAQQFPDLHSELNLSSLELGDSALYFCASRFSADSNEQFFGPGTRLTVL.

The V gene is TRBV3-1, the J gene TRBJ1-6; D is unresolved. The CDR3 extends over 15 amino acids. Germline V gene data show CDR1 as LGHDT and CDR2 as YNNKEL (reference sequence). V was shortened by 0 bases and J by 3 bases, with 6 bases between the two germline ends. CDR3 amino acids: CASSQEASYNSPLHF. In DNA form, the CDR3 reads TGTGCCAGCAGCCAAGAGGCCAGCTATAATTCACCCCTCCACTTT.

V gene TRBV3-1 combines with J gene TRBJ2-5; TRBD1 matches 7 bases. The V and J ends lost 6 bases and 2 bases, in that order; junction bases with no gene match: 6. This CDR3 comprises 14 residues. Germline loops: CDR1 LGHDT, CDR2 YNNKEL (reference sequence). The CDR3: CASRIQGWQETQYF. The CDR3 DNA follows: TGTGCCAGCAGAATACAGGGGTGGCAAGAGACCCAGTACTTC.

This chain connects TRBV7-9 to TRBJ2-5, with 12 bases fitting TRBD2. Germline V gives CDR1 SEHNR, CDR2 FQNEAQ (reference sequence). This CDR3 comprises 14 residues. Unmatched junction bases numbered 1, after V lost 8 bases and J lost 0 bases. The CDR3 reads CASGLAGNQETQYF. Written as DNA, the CDR3 is TGTGCCAGCGGACTAGCGGGGAACCAAGAGACCCAGTACTTC.

The rearrangement uses TRBV6-2 or TRBV6-3 and TRBJ1-2; TRBD1 agrees at 8 bases. The trim removed 2 bases at V and 5 bases at J, leaving 4 bases unmatched. Germline assignment: CDR1 MNHEY and CDR2 SVGEGT. The CDR3 contains 14 residues. The CDR3 coding sequence is TGTGCCAGCAGTTACCTGGACAGGGATTATGGCTACACCTTC. Encoded protein: CASSYLDRDYGYTF.

The chain employs TRBV29-1 and TRBJ2-5; TRBD2 matches 10 bases. V lost 5 bases and J lost 5; bases outside the gene matches: 8. The CDR3 is made up of 14 amino acids. CDR1 SQVTM and CDR2 ANQGSEA come from the germline V gene. The CDR3 DNA follows: TGCAGCGTTATATCACTAGCGGGGTTTGAGACCCAGTACTTC. This gives the protein CSVISLAGFETQYF.

The J gene is TRBJ2-1, the V gene TRBV27; D gene uncertain. CDR3 size: 12 residues. CDR1 is MNHEY and CDR2 is SMNVEV in the germline V gene (reference sequence). The germline V and J ends were trimmed by 0 bases and 7 bases, with 4 bases remaining between them. CDR3 sequence: CASSLSRNEQFF. The DNA of the CDR3 is TGTGCCAGCAGTTTATCAAGGAATGAGCAGTTCTTC.

V and J are TRBV11-2 and TRBJ1-4; D uncertain. V lost 5 bases, J lost 10 bases, and 14 bases lay in between. The CDR3 is made up of 13 amino acids. Germline CDR1 is SGHAT and CDR2 is FQNNGV. The CDR3 DNA reads TGTGCCAGCAGCCCCGCCGGGTCGGGAAAACTGTTTTTT. This gives the protein CASSPAGSGKLFF.

The rearrangement links TRBV29-1 to TRBJ1-2, with unresolved D. The V end was cut by 4 bases, the J end by 3 bases, with 6 bases between. Germline CDR1 and CDR2: SQVTM and ANQGSEA. CDR3 length: 11 amino acids. Here the CDR3 DNA reads TGCAGCGTTGTTGGTCACTATGGCTACACCTTC. Translated, it gives CSVVGHYGYTF. Full variable domain (remainder filled in from reference TRBV29-1 and TRBJ1-2): SAVISQKPSRDICQRGTSLTIQCQVDSQVTMMFWYRQQPGQSLTLIATANQGSEATYESGFVIDKFPISRPNLTFSTLTVSNMSPEDSSIYLCSVVGHYGYTFGSGTRLTVV.

J is TRBJ2-7 and V is TRBV7-9, with D possibly being TRBD1 (5 bases). V lost 5 bases and J 3 bases, leaving 8 bases between the germline ends. Germline V lookup: CDR1 SEHNR, CDR2 FQNEAQ (reference sequence). There are 12 residues in the CDR3. CDR3: CASSGDSYEQYF. For the CDR3, the DNA is TGTGCCAGCAGCGGTGACAGCTACGAGCAGTACTTC.